The next 17 T cell receptor beta chains were all read from a single sample in a study of blood T cells in healthy people across ages (dated by TCRdb to between 2015 and 2017). Libraries were constructed by 5' RACE. Sequencing instrument: Illumina HiSeq 2500. The second PCR ran for about 6 to 12 cycles and used a J-beta primer mix along with a sample-barcoded 5' primer. The public reads were reanalyzed by TCRdb: fastp trimming at Q25, MiXCR alignment, in-frame beta chains only. When rows share a CDR3 protein, they turn into one entry using the most common DNA and genes. Across this sample there are under 950,000 distinct CDR3 sequences, with approximately 22% seen only once. Around 21% of the sample lies in the top ten. The specimen was blood. Receptors originate from a man between 65 and 85 years old in good health.

The chain carries TRBV20-1 and TRBJ1-3; 7 nucleotides agree with TRBD1. J was trimmed by 0 bases and V by 2 bases; bases with no gene match: 7. This CDR3 is built from 16 residues. Germline V lookup: CDR1 DFQATT, CDR2 SNEGSKA (reference sequence). The CDR3 DNA reads as TGCAGTGCTAGAAGCGGTCAGGGGGGCTCTGGAAACACCATATATTTT. It yields the protein CSARSGQGGSGNTIYF.

The J gene is TRBJ1-5, the V gene TRBV6-5; D possibly corresponds to TRBD1 (5 bases). V lost 6 bases and J lost 6, with 15 bases in between. This CDR3 comprises 14 residues. Germline V CDR1 and CDR2: MNHEY, SVGAGI. The DNA for the CDR3 is TGTGCCAGCAGCCCTGGGACTCGCATTCAGCCCCAGCATTTT. This gives the protein CASSPGTRIQPQHF.

The chain recombines TRBV7-2 with TRBJ1-1; 8 bases match TRBD1. Losses at the gene ends were 5 bases for V and 6 bases for J; bases not matched to a gene: 11. The CDR3 covers 15 residues. In germline, CDR1 is SGHTA, CDR2 FQGNSA. CDR3 DNA sequence: TGTGCCAGCAGCCCGACAGGGGTGAGTTTTCCTGAAGCTTTCTTT. This gives the protein CASSPTGVSFPEAFF.

This clonotype was counted at least ten times. The chain links TRBV24-1 to TRBJ2-5, with 10 positions matching TRBD1. Trimming removed 5 bases from V and 4 bases from J; junction bases left unmatched: 6. Germline CDR1 reads KGHDR; CDR2 reads SFDVKD. CDR3 size: 15 residues. In DNA, the CDR3 is TGTGCCACCAGTGGAGGACAGGGGGGACGAGAGACCCAGTACTTC. It encodes CATSGGQGGRETQYF.

The V and J genes are TRBV12-3 or TRBV12-4 and TRBJ2-5; D remains unclear. Between the trimmed V and J ends, which lost 7 bases and 1 base, there was a span of 7 bases. The CDR3 length is 12 residues. CDR3 sequence: CASMRTQETQYF. CDR3 nucleotides: TGTGCCAGCATGAGGACCCAAGAGACCCAGTACTTC.

The rearrangement links TRBV29-1 to TRBJ2-7; D gene uncertain. The CDR3 contains 13 residues. Between the trimmed V and J ends, which lost 3 bases and 5 bases, there was a span of 14 bases. Germline values: CDR1 SQVTM, CDR2 ANQGSEA. The DNA of the CDR3 is TGCAGCGTTGATGGACCGAGTTGGGACGAGCAGTACTTC. Translated, it gives CSVDGPSWDEQYF.

V usage is TRBV20-1 and J usage is TRBJ2-5; 12 bases agree with TRBD2. The end of the DNA fits TRBJ2-1 better, so the J call may be wrong. The germline V gene has CDR1 DFQATT and CDR2 SNEGSKA (reference sequence). CDR3 length: 15 residues. The CDR3 nucleotides are TGCAGTGCTCCGAGGCTAGCGGGGGGGCCCAATGAGCAGTTCTTC. This translates into CSAPRLAGGPNEQFF.

This clonotype turned up a few times. CDR3 DNA: TGTGCCTGTCTAGCGGGAGGATCCTACGAGCAGTACGTC. Its translation is CACLAGGSYEQYV. This chain joins TRBV2 and TRBJ2-7; 11 nucleotides line up with TRBD2. The trim removed 11 bases at V and 1 base at J, leaving 4 bases unmatched. CDR1 is SNHLY and CDR2 is FYNNEI in the germline V gene. This CDR3 is built from 13 residues.

In nucleotides, the CDR3 is TGTGCCATCAGTGACGACAGGGGGAATGAAAAACTGTTTTTT. Translation gives CAISDDRGNEKLFF. The V call is TRBV10-3, the J call TRBJ1-4; 9 bases line up with TRBD1. CDR1 is ENHRY and CDR2 is SYGVKD in the germline V gene. V gave up 3 bases and J gave up 5 bases; unmatched junction bases: 1. CDR3 size: 14 residues.

The table lists this clonotype with a few counts. This chain connects TRBV14 to TRBJ2-4; 8 positions match TRBD1. This CDR3 region has 15 residues. Germline CDR1 SGHDN, CDR2 FVKESK. Trimming at V came to 3 bases and at J to 6 bases, leaving 7 bases not matched to a gene. The DNA of the CDR3 is TGTGCCAGCAGCCAGGCTAGACAGGGGACAAACATTCAGTACTTC. It codes for CASSQARQGTNIQYF.

This clonotype has more than one count but fewer than ten. CDR3 sequence reads: CASSFTGGGTDTQYF. The CDR3 DNA reads as TGTGCCAGCAGCTTTACAGGGGGTGGCACAGATACGCAGTATTTT. This rearrangement joins TRBV7-9 to TRBJ2-3; 8 bases agree with TRBD1. Per germline, CDR1 SEHNR and CDR2 FQNEAQ (reference sequence). The V gene end was trimmed by 3 bases and the J gene end by 1 base; junction bases not matched to a gene: 3. The CDR3 has 15 amino acids. Filled out from reference TRBV7-9 and TRBJ2-3, the complete variable domain reads DTGVSQNPRHKITKRGQNVTFRCDPISEHNRLYWYRQTLGQGPEFLTYFQNEAQLEKSRLLSDRFSAERPKGSFSTLEIQRTEQGDSAMYLCASSFTGGGTDTQYFGPGTRLTVL.

This clonotype was detected ten times or more. The chain uses TRBV7-9 and TRBJ2-1, with TRBD1 identical over 11 bases. In germline, CDR1 is SEHNR, CDR2 FQNEAQ (reference sequence). This CDR3 has 18 amino acids. Trimming cost V 5 bases and J 5 bases; bases outside gene matches: 14. The CDR3 DNA reads as TGTGCCAGCAGCACTAGGAAGGGAGGGACAGGGGGAAACAATGAGCAGTTCTTC. Protein sequence: CASSTRKGGTGGNNEQFF.

The chain joins TRBV7-3 to TRBJ2-3; D is unclear. Germline CDR1 reads SGHTA; CDR2 reads FQGTGA. This CDR3 is 14 amino acids long. V lost 0 bases to trimming and J lost 6 bases, with 10 bases between them. CDR3 nucleotide sequence: TGTGCCAGCAGCTTAACAGTTCTGGCGGATACGCAGTATTTT. This translates into CASSLTVLADTQYF.

DNA of the CDR3: TGCGCCAGCAGCCAAGAAGTGACAGTCCATGGCTACACCTTC. This translates into CASSQEVTVHGYTF. The chain joins TRBV4-1 to TRBJ1-2; TRBD1 might be the D (5 bases). The V and J ends lost 0 bases and 6 bases respectively, with 11 bases between them. The CDR3 is 14 amino acids. Germline CDR1 reads MGHRA; CDR2 reads YSYEKL.

This clonotype was detected a few times. The chain links TRBV15 to TRBJ2-5; 9 bases match TRBD2. The J call is uncertain, as TRBJ2-7 better fits the DNA end. This CDR3 is 16 amino acids long. Germline values: CDR1 LNHNV, CDR2 YYDKDF (reference sequence). DNA of the CDR3: TGTGCCACCAGCAGGGACTGGACTAGCGTTTCCTACGAGCAGTACGTC. Amino acids: CATSRDWTSVSYEQYV.

Comments on this clonotype: Germline is not matched at one junction end, which may reflect a read error. The rearrangement uses TRBV11-2 and TRBJ2-3; D is uncertain. Germline lookup yields CDR1 SGHAT and CDR2 FQNNGV. CDR3 size: 15 residues. The CDR3 loop is CASSFSNSFTYTQYF. The CDR3 DNA sequence: TGTGCCAGCAGCTTTAGTAACAGCTTCACATATACGCAGTATTTT.

J is TRBJ1-1 and V is TRBV12-3 or TRBV12-4; 7 bases align to TRBD1. V trimming: 7 bases; J trimming: 5 bases; junction bases outside the gene matches: 13. The CDR3 has 15 residues. CDR3 loop: CASKPTGVGGTEAFF. In DNA form, the CDR3 reads TGTGCCAGCAAGCCTACAGGGGTAGGAGGTACTGAAGCTTTCTTT.